The source of this T cell receptor beta chain is a study of blood T cells in healthy people across ages. For the second PCR, which ran for about 6 to 12 cycles, a sample-barcoded 5' primer and a J-beta primer mix were used. TCRdb passed the 5' RACE reads through MiXCR, listing each CDR3 protein once. The table lists 800,000 to 1,000,000 distinct CDR3 sequences, approximately 49% of them singletons. This clonotype was counted only a few times. Healthy Russian Caucasian donors spanned ages about 6 to 95 years. Researchers isolated at least 6 million PBMCs per sample. Sequenced: blood. The clonotype was recovered from a man aged 25 to 40 in good health.

CDR3 protein: CASSSSFGGDTYNEQFF. The CDR3 DNA reads TGTGCCAGCAGTTCAAGTTTTGGGGGGGATACCTACAATGAGCAGTTCTTC. The gene calls are TRBV12-3 or TRBV12-4 and TRBJ2-1, with TRBD2 identical over 7 bases. V was clipped by 4 bases and J by 2 bases; unmatched bases: 11. CDR3 size: 17 residues.